Presented here are 2 T cell receptor beta chains from one specimen sequenced in a study of CD8+CD57+ T cells in acquired aplastic anemia. Genomic DNA acted as the template from which TCR beta VDJ combination and CDR3 sequence profiling were carried out. Each CDR3 protein gets one entry after TCRdb re-called the reads with MiXCR. Among about 210,000 distinct CDR3 sequences listed, approximately 57% were seen once. Sequencing used sorted CD4+, CD8+, or CD8+CD57+ T cells (not recorded which) from PBMCs. All receptors derive from a human donor in good health.

This clonotype was picked up many times. The chain employs TRBV4-3 and TRBJ1-4, with unresolved D. CDR1 is LGHNA, CDR2 YSLEER, per germline. This CDR3 has 14 residues. Deletions cut 0 bases from V and 8 bases from J, with 10 bases between. The CDR3 DNA is TGCGCCAGCAGCCAAGATTTCAACAGCGAAAAACTGTTTTTT. Translation gives CASSQDFNSEKLFF.

This clonotype was picked up a small number of times. The rearrangement links TRBV7-9 to TRBJ1-2, with TRBD1 matching 7 bases. Germline V gives CDR1 SEHNR, CDR2 FQNEAQ (reference sequence). The junction had 10 bases not matched to a gene; V was cut back by 5 bases and J by 7 bases. The CDR3 is 14 amino acids. The CDR3 sequence: CASSPVAGGLGYTF. The CDR3 DNA follows: TGTGCCAGCAGCCCGGTGGCAGGGGGTCTTGGCTACACCTTC. The variable domain in full, completed from reference TRBV7-9 and TRBJ1-2, reads DTGVSQNPRHKITKRGQNVTFRCDPISEHNRLYWYRQTLGQGPEFLTYFQNEAQLEKSRLLSDRFSAERPKGSFSTLEIQRTEQGDSAMYLCASSPVAGGLGYTFGSGTRLTVV.